The clone carrying this T cell receptor (beta chain) was seen many times. Its antigen is currently unknown. V lost 4 bases and J 4 bases, leaving 13 bases between the germline ends. From germline, CDR1 is SGHRS and CDR2 YFSETQ. This CDR3 spans 14 amino acids. TCRdb ran MiXCR on the 5' RACE reads and lists one entry per CDR3 protein. The sample carries approximately 100,000 distinct CDR3 sequences, roughly 25% recorded once. The sample originates from a study of T-cell memory formation after mild COVID-19. Study-wide results and caveats: Day 15 to 85 contractors were CD4/CD8 balanced; later expanders leaned CD4+. For contracting clones, CD4+ ones sat mainly in CM and EM, CD8+ in EMRA. Second-wave clones peaking on day 37 lacked confirmed SARS-CoV-2 specificity.

The clonotype was recovered from a man aged 18 to 30 who had mild COVID-19 (a few samples of this study predate the infection). Cell type and time point are not known. The specimen was PBMCs or a T cell subset sorted from them (not recorded which). V gene TRBV5-1 combines with J gene TRBJ2-3; D gene uncertain. The CDR3 is CASSHSNSADTQYF. In nucleotides, the CDR3 is TGCGCCAGCAGCCATAGTAATTCTGCAGATACGCAGTATTTT.